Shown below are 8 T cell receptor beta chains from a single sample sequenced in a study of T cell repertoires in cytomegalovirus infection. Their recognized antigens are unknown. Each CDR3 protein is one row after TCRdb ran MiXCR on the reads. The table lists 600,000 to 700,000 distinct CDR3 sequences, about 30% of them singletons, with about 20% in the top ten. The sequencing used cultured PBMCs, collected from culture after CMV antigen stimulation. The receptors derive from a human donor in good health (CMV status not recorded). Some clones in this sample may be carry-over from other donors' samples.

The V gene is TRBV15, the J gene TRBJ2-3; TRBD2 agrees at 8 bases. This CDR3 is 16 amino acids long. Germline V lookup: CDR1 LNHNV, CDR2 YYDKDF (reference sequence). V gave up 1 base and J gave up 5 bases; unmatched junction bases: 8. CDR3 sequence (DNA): TGTGCCACCAGCAGAGCACCCAGCGGGGGATTAGATACGCAGTATTTT. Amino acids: CATSRAPSGGLDTQYF.

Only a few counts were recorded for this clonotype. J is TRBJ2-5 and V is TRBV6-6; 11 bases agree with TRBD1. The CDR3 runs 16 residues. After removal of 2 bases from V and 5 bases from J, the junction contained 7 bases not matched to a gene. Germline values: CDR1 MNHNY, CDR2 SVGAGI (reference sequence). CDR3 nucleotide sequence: TGTGCCAGCAGTTACCTCCGGACAGGGGGCGGGGAGACCCAGTACTTC. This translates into CASSYLRTGGGETQYF.

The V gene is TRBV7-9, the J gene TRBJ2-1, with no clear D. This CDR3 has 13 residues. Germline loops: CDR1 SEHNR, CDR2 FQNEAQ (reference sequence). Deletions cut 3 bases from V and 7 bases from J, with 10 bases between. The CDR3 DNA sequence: TGTGCCAGCAGCTTCGGTAGATGGAATGAGCAGTTCTTC. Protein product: CASSFGRWNEQFF.

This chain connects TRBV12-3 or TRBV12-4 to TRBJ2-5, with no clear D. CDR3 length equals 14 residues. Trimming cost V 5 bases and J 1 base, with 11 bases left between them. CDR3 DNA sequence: TGTGCCAGCAGTCTAGGACGGACCCAAGAGACCCAGTACTTC. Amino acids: CASSLGRTQETQYF.

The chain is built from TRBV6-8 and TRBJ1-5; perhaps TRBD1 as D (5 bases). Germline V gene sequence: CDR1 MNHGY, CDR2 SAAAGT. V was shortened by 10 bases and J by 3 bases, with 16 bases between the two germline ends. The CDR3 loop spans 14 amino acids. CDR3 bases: TGTGCCACCATACGGCACAGGAACAATCAGCCCCAGCATTTT. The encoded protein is CATIRHRNNQPQHF.

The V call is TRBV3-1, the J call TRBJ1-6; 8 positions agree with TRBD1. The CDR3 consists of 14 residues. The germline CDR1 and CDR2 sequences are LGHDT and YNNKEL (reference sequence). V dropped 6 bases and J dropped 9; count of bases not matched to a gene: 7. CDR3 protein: CASRTTGGGSPLHF. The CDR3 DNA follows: TGTGCCAGCAGAACCACAGGGGGTGGTTCACCCCTCCACTTT.

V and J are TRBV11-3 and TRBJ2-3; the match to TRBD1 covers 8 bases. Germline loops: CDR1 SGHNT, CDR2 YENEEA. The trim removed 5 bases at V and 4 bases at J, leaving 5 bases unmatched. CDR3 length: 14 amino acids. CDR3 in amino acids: CASSGQGLSDTQYF. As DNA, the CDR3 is TGTGCCAGCAGCGGACAGGGATTGTCAGATACGCAGTATTTT.

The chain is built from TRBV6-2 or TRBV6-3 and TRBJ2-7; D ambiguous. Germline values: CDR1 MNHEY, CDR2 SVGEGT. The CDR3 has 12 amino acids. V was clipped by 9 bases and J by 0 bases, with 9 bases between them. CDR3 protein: CASWRGSYEQYF. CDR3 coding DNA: TGTGCCAGTTGGCGAGGCTCCTACGAGCAGTACTTC.